This T cell receptor beta chain was profiled in a study of T cell repertoires in aging, cancer and after chemotherapy. The wider study: Repeat sampling of healthy donors over several months to years showed clear clonal overlap.

Findings of the study overall: Compared with age-matched healthy donors, untreated hematological or solid cancer patients showed higher blood TCR clonality. The repertoire data cannot show anything about immunological memory following chemotherapy.

Turning to this clonotype: Antigen: not known.

V lost 5 bases and J 10 bases, leaving 12 bases between the germline ends. This CDR3 region has 12 residues. Germline CDR1 and CDR2: LNHNV and YYDKDF (reference sequence). Peripheral blood genomic DNA, not sorted cells or RNA, was the template. Multiplex touch-down PCR with TRB-A/B primers amplified rearranged V-D-J TRB sequences. TCRdb independently ran MiXCR on the multiplex PCR reads; one entry per CDR3 protein. This sample has under 8,500 distinct CDR3 sequences, with 25% to 35% found just once. The sample consisted of blood. This clonotype was sampled from a human donor in good health. The chain is built from TRBV15 and TRBJ2-1, with D perhaps matching TRBD1 or TRBD2 (5 bases each). DNA for the CDR3: TGTGCCACCAGCGGGGACCATACCGAGCAGTTCTTC. It codes for CATSGDHTEQFF.